This T cell receptor (beta chain) was observed in a study of Ad26.COV2.S vaccination and SARS-CoV-2 variants. Study-level information: Dosing was one shot or two shots 56 days apart.

Notes on the study in general: There was reportedly substantial breadth in spike-specific CD8+ and CD4+ T cell responses after vaccination.

Germline V lookup: CDR1 MNHEY, CDR2 SVGEGT. Losses at the gene ends were 1 base for V and 0 bases for J; bases not matched to a gene: 7. CDR3 length: 17 amino acids. Profiling relied on immunoSEQ multiplex PCR, and the TCRdb table lists in-frame clones only, not all of them. The sample carries approximately 480,000 clones, 70% to 90% recorded once. Comments on this clone: The target antigen is unknown.

Documented treatment: 19 received Ad26.COV2.S at low or high dose, single or two shots; about 5 received placebo; per-sample allocation not given. The samples date from day 63 after the first vaccine or placebo injection. The individual, an adult aged 18-55 years, was a donor in Boston. The sequencing here drew on peripheral blood, taken in a trial of Ad26.COV2.S vaccine versus placebo. This clonotype was obtained from a person between 18 and 65 years old who received the Ad26.COV2.S COVID-19 vaccine or a placebo. The rearrangement joins TRBV6-2 or TRBV6-3 to TRBJ2-5; 8 nucleotides match TRBD2. The CDR3, as DNA: TGTGCCAGCAGTTACTGGCGGGAGGCCCCCGACCAAGAGACCCAGTACTTC. Encoded protein: CASSYWREAPDQETQYF.